This TCR beta chain was profiled in a study of cytomegalovirus exposure and HLA in healthy donors. Study context: The Caucasian-associated ancestry cluster held 65% to 90% of roughly 370 genotyped donors. Study-wide findings and caveats: Common viral pathogens (according to a later analysis) appeared linked to several of the most significant clusters. A later analysis showed that HLA-associated TCR beta chains had undergone more clonal expansion than equally common others. Fewer than 200 TCR beta chains were listed as cytomegalovirus-associated.

PCR amplification relied on 60 Vbeta primers (plus 13 Jbeta primers). The protocol was immunoSEQ multiplex PCR, while the TCRdb copy is restricted to in-frame clones and leaves out a portion. The profile shows approximately 76,000 clones, around 70% of them singletons. This clone occurred once. Its target is not known. This TCR came from a middle-aged woman in good health and CMV-seropositive. The specimen sequenced was PBMCs.

The CDR3 loop is CASSRTRTFSYEQYF. The CDR3 DNA sequence: TGCGCCAGCAGTCGGACACGAACCTTCTCCTACGAGCAGTACTTC. This chain joins TRBV4-3 and TRBJ2-7; TRBD1 might be the D (5 bases). The CDR3 runs 15 residues. Germline V CDR1 and CDR2: LGHNA, YSLEER. Trimming left V 6 bases short and J 0 bases short, with 15 bases between.